This is a list of T cell receptor beta chains from one sample in a study of blood T cell repertoires in COVID-19. This table comes from immunoSEQ multiplex PCR, and its TCRdb copy is limited to in-frame clones, with some not included. The sample shows 180,000 or so clones, 80% to 90% of them seen only once. The specimen was peripheral blood. These TCRs come from a man in his fifties or sixties with acute or convalescent COVID-19. Both conserved end residues are part of each CDR3.

J: TRBJ2-1; V: TRBV11-1; CDR3: CASSPPRREENNEQFF
J: TRBJ2-1; V: TRBV9; CDR3: CASSSGQGAYNEQFF
J: TRBJ2-3; V: TRBV7-3; CDR3: CASSLTARAGGWADTQYF
J: TRBJ1-2; V: TRBV6-4; CDR3: CASSLEGQGSTGYTF
J: TRBJ2-5; V: TRBV5-1; CDR3: CASSLRAGGPIETQYF
J: TRBJ1-2; V: TRBV28; CDR3: CASSLSTGLSNYGYTF
J: TRBJ2-2; V: TRBV5-1; CDR3: CASSLAHTIQGAGELFF
J: TRBJ1-2; V: TRBV5-1; CDR3: CASSVGQWYGYTF
J: TRBJ1-3; V: TRBV7-8; CDR3: CASSDRDLSGNTIYF
J: TRBJ2-5; V: TRBV28; CDR3: CASLTRGLGQETQYF
J: TRBJ2-2; V: TRBV2; CDR3: CASIPGLQDTGELFF
J: TRBJ1-4; V: TRBV6-5; CDR3: CASRMTGTNEKLFF
J: TRBJ2-7; V: TRBV5-5; CDR3: CASSLEDSTYEQYF
J: TRBJ1-5; V: TRBV27; CDR3: CASSLRSGVLNQPQHF
J: TRBJ2-1; V: TRBV24-1; CDR3: CATSDPGTDYNEQFF
J: TRBJ2-7; V: TRBV4-1; CDR3: CASSKGLAGSNQFYEQYF
J: TRBJ2-1; V: TRBV14; CDR3: CASSLGLGDEQFF
J: TRBJ2-1; V: TRBV6-4; CDR3: CASSGTSGPYNEQFF
J: TRBJ1-2; V: TRBV29-1; CDR3: CSGETGQGGDGYTF
J: TRBJ1-6; V: TRBV5-1; CDR3: CASSLVGSSYNSPLHF
J: TRBJ1-5; V: TRBV28; CDR3: CASNPPDRTSNQPQHF
J: TRBJ1-2; V: TRBV7-9; CDR3: CASSSRGDRALLNYGYTF
J: TRBJ1-1; V: TRBV28; CDR3: CASKAGVYEAFF
J: TRBJ1-2; V: TRBV6-6; CDR3: CASTSTGGVGYTF
J: TRBJ2-2; V: TRBV5-4; CDR3: CATRQANTGELFF
J: TRBJ1-1; V: TRBV20-1; CDR3: CSARTDEAFF